This T cell receptor beta chain came from a study of Graves' ophthalmopathy and Graves' hyperthyroidism. The study, taken as a whole, reports: Appearing in blood as well were most expanded thyroid clonotypes above 0.001 frequency.

This CDR3 has 13 amino acids. From germline, CDR1 is ENHRY and CDR2 SYGVKD. V was shortened by 0 bases and J by 5 bases, with 8 bases between the two germline ends. This clonotype was counted ten times or more. Its antigen is unknown. Aged 18 to 65, hyperthyroidism patients had been newly diagnosed, with under 2 months' duration. RNA transcripts served as template for amplifying TCR beta CDR3 sequences. Amplification began with first-round RT-PCR using HTBI primers, then second-round multiplex PCR was performed. TCRdb itself ran the multiplex PCR reads through MiXCR, one entry per CDR3 protein. This table holds around 1.1 million distinct CDR3 sequences, about 35% found once.

The chain has TRBV10-3 and TRBJ2-7; the D gene is possibly TRBD1 (5 bases). The receptor was isolated from an adult man with Graves' hyperthyroidism. The specimen sequenced was peripheral blood or thyroid tissue (not recorded which). The CDR3 sequence: CAISESRQHEQYF. DNA for the CDR3: TGTGCCATCAGTGAGTCCCGACAGCACGAGCAGTACTTC.